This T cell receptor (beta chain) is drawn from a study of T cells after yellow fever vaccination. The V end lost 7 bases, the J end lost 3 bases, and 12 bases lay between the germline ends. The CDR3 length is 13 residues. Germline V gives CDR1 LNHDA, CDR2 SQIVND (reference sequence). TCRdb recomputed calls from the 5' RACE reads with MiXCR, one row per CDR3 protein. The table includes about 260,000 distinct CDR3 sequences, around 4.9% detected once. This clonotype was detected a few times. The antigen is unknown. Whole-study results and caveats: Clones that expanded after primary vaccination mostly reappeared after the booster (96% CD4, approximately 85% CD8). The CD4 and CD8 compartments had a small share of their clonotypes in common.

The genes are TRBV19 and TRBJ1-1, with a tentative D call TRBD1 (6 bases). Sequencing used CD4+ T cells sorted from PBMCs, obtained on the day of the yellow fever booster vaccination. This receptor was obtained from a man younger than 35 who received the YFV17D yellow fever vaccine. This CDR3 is CASTPGAYTEAFF. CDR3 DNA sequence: TGTGCCAGTACGCCGGGGGCGTACACTGAAGCTTTCTTT.